The 29 T cell receptor beta chains listed next were all sequenced from one sample in a study of T cell changes during pregnancy in multiple sclerosis (dated 2019 in TCRdb). The library was generated by the immunoSEQ multiplex PCR assay. TCRdb obtained this table from immuneACCESS and retained in-frame rearrangements with V and J assigned. These tables miss some clones; where compared with another copy, unresolved V genes account for less than half of the shortfall, and the remainder is unexplained. In this sample the table shows around 130,000 clones, about 93% of which occur a single time. The biggest ten clones account for under 7% of the sample. This material consisted of peripheral blood, taken before pregnancy. These TCRs come from a female donor with multiple sclerosis, enrolled in a pregnancy study.

This clone was observed once. The V call is TRBV6-5, the J call TRBJ1-2; TRBD1 matches 7 bases. The CDR3 is 11 residues long. The germline V gene has CDR1 MNHEY and CDR2 SVGAGI. V shed 6 bases and J 7 bases; nucleotides not matched to a gene: 2. The CDR3, as DNA: TGTGCCAGCAGCCGACAGGGTGGCTACACCTTC. Translated: CASSRQGGYTF.

A single count supports this clone. This chain uses TRBV5-1 with TRBJ2-3; D remains unclear. The CDR3 contains 13 residues. The V end was cut by 7 bases, the J end by 2 bases, with 11 bases between. Germline assignment: CDR1 SGHRS and CDR2 YFSETQ. Here the CDR3 DNA reads TGCGCCAGCGCAGGCCCGACCACAGATACGCAGTATTTT. Its translation is CASAGPTTDTQYF. Full variable domain (rest looked up from reference TRBV5-1 and TRBJ2-3): KAGVTQTPRYLIKTRGQQVTLSCSPISGHRSVSWYQQTPGQGLQFLFEYFSETQRNKGNFPGRFSGRQFSNSRSEMNVSTLELGDSALYLCASAGPTTDTQYFGPGTRLTVL.

V is TRBV18 and J is TRBJ1-1; 8 nucleotides match TRBD1. CDR1 is KGHSH, CDR2 LQKENI, per germline. V gave up 7 bases and J gave up 1 base; unmatched junction bases: 11. There are 16 residues in the CDR3. CDR3 sequence reads: CASLPPPGTGNTEAFF. DNA of the CDR3: TGTGCCAGCTTACCCCCGCCTGGGACAGGGAACACTGAAGCTTTCTTT.

The rearrangement joins TRBV10-3 to TRBJ1-3; D call uncertain. The V end lost 8 bases, the J end lost 0 bases, and 8 bases lay between the germline ends. The CDR3 totals 13 residues. Germline CDR1 ENHRY, CDR2 SYGVKD. As DNA, the CDR3 is TGTGCCATCGCAGACTTCTCTGGAAACACCATATATTTT. Translation gives CAIADFSGNTIYF.

This chain joins TRBV7-9 and TRBJ2-2, with 8 bases identical to TRBD2. The V segment lost 3 bases and the J segment 6 bases; nucleotides outside the gene matches: 3. CDR1 is SEHNR, CDR2 FQNEAQ, per germline (reference sequence). The CDR3 consists of 14 residues. CDR3 amino acids: CASSLSGSAGELFF. The CDR3, as DNA: TGTGCCAGCAGCTTGAGCGGGAGTGCCGGGGAGCTGTTTTTT.

V and J are TRBV7-6 and TRBJ2-2; D is ambiguous. CDR1 and CDR2 from the germline V gene are SGHVS and FNYEAQ. This CDR3 is built from 15 residues. V was pared by 1 base and J by 4 bases, with 10 bases between. CDR3 sequence reads: CASSLGRQSTGELFF. The CDR3 nucleotides are TGTGCCAGCAGCTTAGGCAGGCAGAGCACCGGGGAGCTGTTTTTT.

This chain joins TRBV28 and TRBJ1-1, with D possibly being TRBD1 (6 bases). Trimming took 5 bases from V and 4 from J, leaving 11 bases between them. CDR1 is MDHEN, CDR2 SYDVKM, per germline. This CDR3 is 13 amino acids long. The DNA of the CDR3 is TGTGCCAGCAGTACAGGGTTGGGCACTGAAGCTTTCTTT. Encoded protein: CASSTGLGTEAFF.

This rearrangement joins TRBV25-1 to TRBJ2-5; D is possibly TRBD2 (6 bases). V was trimmed by 3 bases and J by 1 base, leaving 12 bases between them. The CDR3 length is 15 residues. Germline CDR1 MGHDK, CDR2 SYGVNS. This chain's CDR3 is CASSDAGTRQETQYF. The DNA for the CDR3 is TGTGCCAGCAGTGATGCGGGGACCCGCCAAGAGACCCAGTACTTC.

This clone was counted once. This sequence joins TRBV7-2 and TRBJ2-2; TRBD2 matches 11 bases. The CDR3 totals 15 residues. V trimming: 5 bases; J trimming: 7 bases; junction bases outside the gene matches: 6. From germline, CDR1 is SGHTA and CDR2 FQGNSA. For the CDR3, the DNA is TGTGCCAGCAGCCTTAGCGGGGGGGCCGTCGGGGAGCTGTTTTTT. Amino acid sequence: CASSLSGGAVGELFF. The full variable domain, completed using reference TRBV7-2 and TRBJ2-2, is GAGVSQSPSNKVTEKGKDVELRCDPISGHTALYWYRQSLGQGLEFLIYFQGNSAPDKSGLPSDRFSAERTGGSVSTLTIQRTQQEDSAVYLCASSLSGGAVGELFFGEGSRLTVL.

The chain joins TRBV18 to TRBJ1-4, with unresolved D. CDR1 and CDR2 (germline): KGHSH, LQKENI. The CDR3 has 14 amino acids. V shed 1 base and J shed 1 base, with 4 bases lying between them. This CDR3 is CASSPRGTNEKLFF. In DNA form, the CDR3 reads TGTGCCAGCTCACCACGCGGAACTAATGAAAAACTGTTTTTT.

The chain is built from TRBV27 and TRBJ2-7; 12 bases match TRBD1. Germline V gene sequence: CDR1 MNHEY, CDR2 SMNVEV (reference sequence). This CDR3 has 16 residues. Trimming cost V 5 bases and J 8 bases; bases outside gene matches: 13. As DNA, the CDR3 is TGTGCCAGCAGTCTCCTGGGACAGGGGGCGAATAGAAAGCAGTACTTC. This codes for CASSLLGQGANRKQYF.

The rearrangement joins TRBV6-5 to TRBJ1-5, with 9 bases identical to TRBD1. Germline V gene lookup returns CDR1 MNHEY and CDR2 SVGAGI. The CDR3 is 15 residues long. The V and J ends lost 6 bases and 6 bases, in that order; junction bases with no gene match: 9. CDR3 DNA: TGTGCCAGCAGCTCAGGACAGGGGTGGGGTCAGCCCCAGCATTTT. Translating it yields CASSSGQGWGQPQHF.

The chain joins TRBV6-5 to TRBJ2-3; 7 positions match TRBD2. The germline V gene has CDR1 MNHEY and CDR2 SVGAGI. Trimming took 4 bases from V and 5 from J; bases not matched to a gene: 6. The CDR3 consists of 14 residues. CDR3: CASSLGGRVDTQYF. CDR3 in DNA: TGTGCCAGCAGTTTAGGCGGGAGAGTAGATACGCAGTATTTT.

V and J are TRBV7-9 and TRBJ1-1; D remains ambiguous. V was cut by 3 bases and J by 2 bases, with 7 bases left in between. Germline assignment: CDR1 SEHNR and CDR2 FQNEAQ (reference sequence). CDR3 size: 13 residues. In nucleotides, the CDR3 is TGTGCCAGCAGCTTTGCAGGAAACACTGAAGCTTTCTTT. This translates into CASSFAGNTEAFF.

The chain uses TRBV7-9 and TRBJ2-3; 9 bases line up with TRBD1. Unmatched junction bases numbered 3, after V lost 0 bases and J lost 5 bases. This CDR3 has 15 residues. Germline lookup yields CDR1 SEHNR and CDR2 FQNEAQ (reference sequence). The CDR3 is CASSLAGTGRDTQYF. DNA of the CDR3: TGTGCCAGCAGCTTAGCAGGGACAGGGAGAGATACGCAGTATTTT.

The chain has TRBV4-1 and TRBJ2-7; 11 nucleotides agree with TRBD1. The CDR3 is made up of 14 amino acids. Germline loops: CDR1 MGHRA, CDR2 YSYEKL. With V trimmed by 4 bases and J by 7 bases, 6 bases remained unmatched. CDR3 residues: CASSPWGQGVEQYF. CDR3 nucleotides: TGCGCCAGCAGCCCCTGGGGACAGGGGGTTGAGCAGTACTTC.

This chain links TRBV28 with TRBJ1-1; weak D call: TRBD1 (5 bases). V was cut by 5 bases and J by 2 bases, with 18 bases left in between. Germline lookup yields CDR1 MDHEN and CDR2 SYDVKM. The CDR3 is 16 residues long. The CDR3 coding sequence is TGTGCCAGCAGTCCCTACCGCGGGGCGCTCAACACTGAAGCTTTCTTT. Residues: CASSPYRGALNTEAFF.

The chain combines TRBV27 with TRBJ2-5; 13 bases are a match to TRBD2. The germline V gene encodes CDR1 MNHEY and CDR2 SMNVEV (reference sequence). This CDR3 has 15 residues. V was pared by 6 bases and J by 4 bases, with 5 bases of the junction left unmatched. The CDR3 loop reads CASRSGLAGTETQYF. The CDR3 bases are TGTGCCAGCAGGTCGGGACTAGCGGGAACAGAGACCCAGTACTTC.

The rearrangement joins TRBV30 to TRBJ1-5; D not certain. Germline lookup yields CDR1 GTSNPN and CDR2 SVGIG (reference sequence). This CDR3 contains 14 residues. Trimming stripped 2 bases from V and 0 bases from J, with 8 bases between. The CDR3: CAWSLQHSNQPQHF. The CDR3 bases are TGTGCCTGGAGTCTACAGCATAGCAATCAGCCCCAGCATTTT.

The rearrangement uses TRBV11-2 and TRBJ2-2, with D uncertain. Germline V gene data show CDR1 as SGHAT and CDR2 as FQNNGV. V was shortened by 7 bases and J by 2 bases, with 11 bases between the two germline ends. CDR3 length: 14 residues. The CDR3 bases are TGTGCCAGCACCCCTACAGTTAACACCGGGGAGCTGTTTTTT. It encodes CASTPTVNTGELFF.

A single count supports this clone. The chain joins TRBV6-6 to TRBJ2-5; D remains ambiguous. CDR3 length: 13 residues. CDR1 is MNHNY, CDR2 SVGAGI, per germline (reference sequence). V dropped 2 bases and J dropped 2 bases, with 6 bases sitting between them. In nucleotides, the CDR3 is TGTGCCAGCAGTTACGCGTGGCAAGAGACCCAGTACTTC. Its protein is CASSYAWQETQYF.

The chain combines TRBV7-9 with TRBJ1-4, with D perhaps TRBD1 (5 bases). The V end was cut by 4 bases, the J end by 6 bases, with 18 bases between. The CDR3 consists of 16 residues. Germline assignment: CDR1 SEHNR and CDR2 FQNEAQ (reference sequence). CDR3 coding DNA: TGTGCCAGCAGCTCTAATACAGGATTAGCCCATGAAAAACTGTTTTTT. As protein: CASSSNTGLAHEKLFF.

This chain joins TRBV7-9 and TRBJ1-6, with 8 bases fitting TRBD1. This CDR3 comprises 17 residues. Germline V lookup: CDR1 SEHNR, CDR2 FQNEAQ (reference sequence). V shed 8 bases and J 7 bases; nucleotides not matched to a gene: 16. The chain's CDR3 is CASRTWTGSGGNSPLHF. CDR3 sequence (DNA): TGTGCCAGCCGGACATGGACAGGGAGCGGCGGAAATTCACCCCTCCACTTT.

The rearrangement links TRBV7-2 to TRBJ2-2; the match to TRBD2 covers 14 bases. Germline CDR1 and CDR2: SGHTA and FQGNSA. The CDR3 length is 17 residues. The junction had 6 bases not matched to a gene; V was cut back by 5 bases and J by 4 bases. CDR3 in amino acids: CASSKQTSGGVTGELFF. CDR3 coding DNA: TGTGCCAGCAGCAAACAGACTAGCGGGGGGGTCACCGGGGAGCTGTTTTTT.

This rearrangement joins TRBV10-2 to TRBJ1-1; maybe TRBD1 (5 bases). This CDR3 contains 16 residues. The V gene lost 3 bases and the J gene lost 0 bases, with 14 bases spanning the gap. Germline V lookup: CDR1 WSHSY, CDR2 SAAADI. CDR3 in DNA: TGCGCCAGCAGTGAAGGCGGGCGGGGGTTGAACACTGAAGCTTTCTTT. This gives the protein CASSEGGRGLNTEAFF.

The J gene is TRBJ2-1, the V gene TRBV5-4; 12 bases fit TRBD2. V lost 5 bases and J lost 8; bases outside the gene matches: 14. This CDR3 has 17 residues. Looked up from germline, CDR1 is SGHNT and CDR2 is YYREEE (reference sequence). CDR3 region: CASRPGLAGQSIYEQFF. CDR3 DNA: TGTGCCAGCAGGCCGGGACTAGCGGGTCAAAGCATCTATGAGCAGTTCTTC.

The chain combines TRBV4-1 with TRBJ1-4; no definite D call. This CDR3 has 15 residues. CDR1 MGHRA and CDR2 YSYEKL come from the germline V gene. Trimming took off 0 bases at V and 7 bases at J, with 12 bases between the two ends. In DNA, the CDR3 is TGCGCCAGCAGCCAAGACTTGGGTGGGAGTGAAAAACTGTTTTTT. This encodes CASSQDLGGSEKLFF.

The chain links TRBV4-1 to TRBJ1-4; 7 bases map to TRBD1. Germline CDR1 and CDR2: MGHRA and YSYEKL. CDR3 length equals 16 residues. The V segment lost 4 bases and the J segment 3 bases; nucleotides outside the gene matches: 8. The CDR3 protein is CASSPSRGLANEKLFF. Here the CDR3 DNA reads TGCGCCAGCAGCCCCTCTAGGGGGCTGGCTAATGAAAAACTGTTTTTT.

V is TRBV28 and J is TRBJ2-1; TRBD2 agrees at 10 bases. V was pared by 1 base and J by 7 bases, with 7 bases of the junction left unmatched. This CDR3 comprises 16 residues. Germline CDR1 and CDR2: MDHEN and SYDVKM. The CDR3 protein is CASSLFGTSERNEQFF. The CDR3, as DNA: TGTGCCAGCAGTTTATTTGGGACTAGCGAAAGAAATGAGCAGTTCTTC.